The next 32 T cell receptor beta chains were all read from a single sample in a study of shared clonotypes between healthy human individuals. TCRdb keeps only in-frame clones here, not all; method: immunoSEQ multiplex PCR. Here the sample spans fewer than 650,000 clones, around 81% being singletons. The specimen was PBMCs. All receptors come from a woman aged 40 to 50 in good health. Some clones in this sample may be carry-over from other donors' samples.

V gene TRBV14 combines with J gene TRBJ2-1, with a weak D call TRBD1 (6 bases). V shed 6 bases and J shed 3 bases, with 9 bases lying between them. Per germline, CDR1 SGHDN and CDR2 FVKESK. The CDR3 loop spans 13 amino acids. CDR3 DNA sequence: TGTGCCAGCAGACCCAGGGGCTACAATGAGCAGTTCTTC. It specifies CASRPRGYNEQFF.

This clone occurred a few times. V gene TRBV5-4 combines with J gene TRBJ1-2; 9 positions agree with TRBD1. Germline V gene lookup returns CDR1 SGHNT and CDR2 YYREEE (reference sequence). J was trimmed by 8 bases and V by 1 base; bases with no gene match: 3. The length of the CDR3 is 13 residues. The CDR3 DNA sequence: TGTGCCAGCAGCTTGTTAACAGGGGGCGGCTACACCTTC. This codes for CASSLLTGGGYTF.

This rearrangement joins TRBV11-2 to TRBJ2-1; 9 nucleotides line up with TRBD2. The V gene end was trimmed by 3 bases and the J gene end by 3 bases; junction bases not matched to a gene: 6. From germline, CDR1 is SGHAT and CDR2 FQNNGV. CDR3 length: 16 amino acids. The DNA for the CDR3 is TGTGCCAGCAGCTTTCAGACTAGCGGTTACTACAATGAGCAGTTCTTC. This translates into CASSFQTSGYYNEQFF. The full variable domain, with the rest looked up from reference TRBV11-2 and TRBJ2-1, is EAGVAQSPRYKIIEKRQSVAFWCNPISGHATLYWYQQILGQGPKLLIQFQNNGVVDDSQLPKDRFSAERLKGVDSTLKIQPAKLEDSAVYLCASSFQTSGYYNEQFFGPGTRLTVL.

The V gene is TRBV5-4, the J gene TRBJ1-3, with D maybe TRBD1 (6 bases). The germline V gene has CDR1 SGHNT and CDR2 YYREEE (reference sequence). Deletions cut 4 bases from V and 4 bases from J, with 12 bases between. This CDR3 has 14 amino acids. DNA for the CDR3: TGTGCCAGCAGCATGACAGGTTACGGAAACACCATATATTTT. Translation: CASSMTGYGNTIYF.

This chain uses TRBV5-1 with TRBJ2-1, with 9 bases that match TRBD2. V shed 3 bases, J shed 9 bases, and the junction held 7 bases outside the gene matches. Germline V gives CDR1 SGHRS, CDR2 YFSETQ. This CDR3 is 14 amino acids long. The CDR3 loop reads CASSSGTSSGEQFF. The CDR3 nucleotides are TGCGCCAGCAGCTCCGGGACTAGCAGTGGTGAGCAGTTCTTC.

This chain links TRBV19 with TRBJ2-7; perhaps TRBD1 as D (6 bases). The CDR3 length is 15 residues. The germline V and J ends were trimmed by 5 bases and 4 bases, with 18 bases remaining between them. The V gene's germline CDR1 is LNHDA and CDR2 SQIVND (reference sequence). The DNA for the CDR3 is TGTGCCAGTAGTTCGCAGGGGAACGCGCTTTACGAGCAGTACTTC. It encodes CASSSQGNALYEQYF. Looking up the rest from reference TRBV19 and TRBJ2-7 gives the full variable domain: DGGITQSPKYLFRKEGQNVTLSCEQNLNHDAMYWYRQDPGQGLRLIYYSQIVNDFQKGDIAEGYSVSREKKESFPLTVTSAQKNPTAFYLCASSSQGNALYEQYFGPGTRLTVT.

The V and J genes are TRBV27 and TRBJ2-3; a possible D gene is TRBD2 (6 bases). The V gene's germline CDR1 is MNHEY and CDR2 SMNVEV (reference sequence). V lost 6 bases to trimming and J lost 4 bases, with 29 bases between them. This CDR3 spans 19 amino acids. CDR3 loop: CASRGRDAYSLTPPDTQYF. In DNA form, the CDR3 reads TGTGCCAGCAGAGGGCGGGACGCTTATAGTTTGACTCCCCCAGATACGCAGTATTTT.

This clone was counted many times. Other nucleotide sequences in the sample specify the same CDR3. CDR3 in amino acids: CASRITETQYF. Here the CDR3 DNA reads TGCGCCAGCAGAATTACAGAGACCCAGTACTTC. The V call is TRBV5-1, the J call TRBJ2-5; no clear D. This CDR3 has 11 residues. Trimming cost V 5 bases and J 4 bases, with 6 bases left between them. Germline CDR1 is SGHRS and CDR2 is YFSETQ.

V and J are TRBV2 and TRBJ2-3; 12 bases fit TRBD2. V was pared by 5 bases and J by 3 bases, with 3 bases of the junction left unmatched. The CDR3 extends over 15 amino acids. CDR1 is SNHLY and CDR2 is FYNNEI in the germline V gene. CDR3 region: CASSRLAGVTDTQYF. In nucleotides, the CDR3 is TGTGCCAGCAGTCGACTAGCGGGAGTGACAGATACGCAGTATTTT.

V usage is TRBV30 and J usage is TRBJ1-1, with D perhaps TRBD1 (5 bases). This CDR3 is 14 amino acids long. Trimming removed 3 bases at V and 4 bases at J, with 15 bases between. Germline-derived CDR1 and CDR2 are GTSNPN and SVGIG (reference sequence). CDR3 DNA: TGTGCCTGGAGCCGTGATCGGGGGTTCACTGAAGCTTTCTTT. Translated, it gives CAWSRDRGFTEAFF.

This clone has only one observation. The rearrangement joins TRBV19 to TRBJ1-2; D is unresolved. The germline V and J ends were trimmed by 6 bases and 8 bases, with 16 bases remaining between them. Germline CDR1 LNHDA, CDR2 SQIVND (reference sequence). This CDR3 region has 13 residues. This CDR3 is CASSLGEPGGYTF. For the CDR3, the DNA is TGTGCCAGTAGCCTGGGAGAACCAGGCGGCTACACCTTC. The whole variable domain, filled in from reference TRBV19 and TRBJ1-2, reads DGGITQSPKYLFRKEGQNVTLSCEQNLNHDAMYWYRQDPGQGLRLIYYSQIVNDFQKGDIAEGYSVSREKKESFPLTVTSAQKNPTAFYLCASSLGEPGGYTFGSGTRLTVV.

This sequence joins TRBV5-4 and TRBJ2-7, with D possibly TRBD2 on 5 matching bases. Germline assignment: CDR1 SGHNT and CDR2 YYREEE (reference sequence). V was shortened by 7 bases and J by 5 bases, with 16 bases between the two germline ends. The CDR3 is 13 amino acids. Written as DNA, the CDR3 is TGTGCCAGCGGCCCCCCCGCCGGGGACGAGCAGTACTTC. Translated, it gives CASGPPAGDEQYF.

The chain is built from TRBV5-4 and TRBJ2-7, with TRBD1 matching over 8 bases. CDR1 and CDR2 from the germline V gene are SGHNT and YYREEE (reference sequence). Trimming at V came to 4 bases and at J to 9 bases, leaving 9 bases not matched to a gene. The CDR3 has 13 residues. The CDR3 coding sequence is TGTGCCAGCAGCATTGACAGGGGCCAAGCGCAGTACTTC. Its protein is CASSIDRGQAQYF. Based on the CDR3 plus reference TRBV5-4 and TRBJ2-7, the full variable domain is ETGVTQSPTHLIKTRGQQVTLRCSSQSGHNTVSWYQQALGQGPQFIFQYYREEENGRGNFPPRFSGLQFPNYSSELNVNALELDDSALYLCASSIDRGQAQYFGPGTRLTVT.

This clone was counted at least ten times. The V and J genes are TRBV18 and TRBJ1-2; possibly TRBD1 for D (6 bases). The CDR3 is 16 amino acids. Germline CDR1 reads KGHSH; CDR2 reads LQKENI. V gave up 2 bases and J gave up 3 bases, with 16 bases separating them. Here the CDR3 DNA reads TGTGCCAGCTCACCAAATAAAGACAGGCGTTACTATGGCTACACCTTC. This gives the protein CASSPNKDRRYYGYTF.

The chain is built from TRBV7-9 and TRBJ2-2, with 9 bases aligning to TRBD1. V was pared by 5 bases and J by 7 bases, with 8 bases of the junction left unmatched. CDR3 length equals 15 residues. The germline CDR1 and CDR2 sequences are SEHNR and FQNEAQ (reference sequence). The CDR3 DNA reads as TGTGCCAGCAGCCGTAGGACAGGGGATGTCGGGGAGCTGTTTTTT. Protein: CASSRRTGDVGELFF.

CDR3 DNA: TGTGCCAGCAGCGTGGGGATCGTCAGGGGAGCGGACTATGGCTACACCTTC. The encoded protein is CASSVGIVRGADYGYTF. The rearrangement uses TRBV7-9 and TRBJ1-2, with D maybe TRBD1 (6 bases). The ends were cut back, 5 bases at V and 3 bases at J, with 22 bases in the middle. This CDR3 is built from 17 residues. Germline CDR1 is SEHNR and CDR2 is FQNEAQ (reference sequence).

V is TRBV6-1 and J is TRBJ2-5, with TRBD1 as a possible D gene (6 bases). CDR3 length equals 13 residues. The germline V and J ends were trimmed by 7 bases and 2 bases, with 11 bases remaining between them. The germline CDR1 and CDR2 sequences are MNHNS and SASEGT. The CDR3 here is CASNRDLQETQYF. The CDR3 DNA sequence: TGTGCCAGCAACAGGGACCTGCAAGAGACCCAGTACTTC.

V gene TRBV5-8 combines with J gene TRBJ1-1; 8 bases map to TRBD1. Germline lookup yields CDR1 SGHTS and CDR2 YDEGEE. CDR3 length equals 14 residues. V lost 6 bases, J lost 0 bases, and 4 bases stayed unmatched. CDR3 sequence reads: CASNGGQVNTEAFF. The CDR3 nucleotides are TGTGCCAGCAACGGGGGACAGGTGAACACTGAAGCTTTCTTT.

This clone occurred a few times. The genes are TRBV7-2 and TRBJ2-2; D gene uncertain. The CDR3 totals 14 residues. The germline V gene has CDR1 SGHTA and CDR2 FQGNSA. Trimming removed 2 bases at V and 1 base at J, with 5 bases between. The CDR3 sequence: CASSLWVNTGELFF. In DNA, the CDR3 is TGTGCCAGCAGCTTATGGGTGAACACCGGGGAGCTGTTTTTT.

V usage is TRBV7-9 and J usage is TRBJ1-2; the match to TRBD1 covers 9 bases. This CDR3 is built from 13 residues. Per germline, CDR1 SEHNR and CDR2 FQNEAQ (reference sequence). With V trimmed by 6 bases and J by 5 bases, 4 bases remained unmatched. The CDR3 here is CASRKGTGYGYTF. The CDR3 region has the DNA TGTGCCAGCAGGAAAGGGACAGGGTATGGCTACACCTTC.

Turning to this clone: This sample also contains other DNA sequences that code for the same CDR3. The CDR3 DNA reads TGTGCCAGCAGCTCCCGACAGGGCTACGAGCAGTACTTC. Amino acid sequence: CASSSRQGYEQYF. J is TRBJ2-7 and V is TRBV11-3; the match to TRBD1 covers 7 bases. CDR3 length: 13 residues. CDR1 is SGHNT, CDR2 YENEEA, per germline. With 4 bases clipped from V and 3 bases from J, the junction kept 3 bases outside the gene matches.

The genes are TRBV7-2 and TRBJ2-5; no reliable D call. The V end was cut by 3 bases, the J end by 5 bases, with 7 bases between. The germline CDR1 and CDR2 sequences are SGHTA and FQGNSA. The CDR3 runs to 12 residues. The CDR3 reads CASSFFGETQYF. The CDR3 DNA sequence: TGTGCCAGCAGCTTTTTTGGGGAGACCCAGTACTTC.

In this sample, this clone turned up once. The chain recombines TRBV10-2 with TRBJ2-7; a possible D gene is TRBD1 (6 bases). The V end lost 4 bases, the J end lost 7 bases, and 17 bases lay between the germline ends. CDR1 and CDR2 (germline): WSHSY, SAAADI. The CDR3 extends over 14 amino acids. CDR3 nucleotide sequence: TGCGCCAGCAGTGCCACTAGGGGGACCCAGGAGCAGTACTTC. It codes for CASSATRGTQEQYF.

The chain is built from TRBV30 and TRBJ2-1; D call uncertain. CDR3 length: 12 amino acids. In germline, CDR1 is GTSNPN, CDR2 SVGIG (reference sequence). V lost 0 bases to trimming and J lost 5 bases, with 5 bases between them. Here the CDR3 DNA reads TGTGCCTGGAGTGTACAAGACAATGAGCAGTTCTTC. Translation: CAWSVQDNEQFF.

The rearrangement links TRBV4-2 to TRBJ2-7, with a weak D call TRBD1 (5 bases). The CDR3 covers 16 residues. The V end was cut by 5 bases, the J end by 0 bases, with 17 bases between. The germline V gene has CDR1 LGHNA and CDR2 YNFKEQ. CDR3 DNA sequence: TGTGCCAGCAGCGGTCGGCCAGGGCGAAGCTCCTACGAGCAGTACTTC. Translation: CASSGRPGRSSYEQYF.

This chain links TRBV2 with TRBJ1-2; possible D gene TRBD1, 5 bases. Germline lookup yields CDR1 SNHLY and CDR2 FYNNEI. With 2 bases removed from V and 9 bases from J, the gap between germline ends came to 13 bases. The CDR3 spans 13 residues. CDR3 amino acids: CASSERWEGSYTF. CDR3 bases: TGTGCCAGCAGTGAACGGTGGGAGGGGAGCTACACCTTC.

With respect to this clone: Other nucleotide sequences in the sample specify the same CDR3. V is TRBV7-6 and J is TRBJ1-1, with a possible D match to TRBD1 (6 bases). The V gene lost 5 bases and the J gene lost 0 bases, with 10 bases spanning the gap. The CDR3 consists of 14 residues. Germline V gene data show CDR1 as SGHVS and CDR2 as FNYEAQ. The CDR3 here is CASSPTGLNTEAFF. Written as DNA, the CDR3 is TGTGCCAGCAGCCCTACAGGGCTGAACACTGAAGCTTTCTTT.

The chain couples TRBV5-6 to TRBJ1-1; 7 nucleotides line up with TRBD1. Germline trimming cut 3 bases from V and 7 bases from J; bases unmatched to any gene: 12. The CDR3 length is 15 residues. The germline gives CDR1 SGHDT, CDR2 YYEEEE. The CDR3: CASSWGGQTYFEAFF. In nucleotides, the CDR3 is TGTGCCAGCAGCTGGGGGGGACAGACGTACTTTGAAGCTTTCTTT. Looking up the rest from reference TRBV5-6 and TRBJ1-1 gives the full variable domain: DAGVTQSPTHLIKTRGQQVTLRCSPKSGHDTVSWYQQALGQGPQFIFQYYEEEERQRGNFPDRFSGHQFPNYSSELNVNALLLGDSALYLCASSWGGQTYFEAFFGQGTRLTVV.

V is TRBV11-2 and J is TRBJ2-7, with a tentative D call TRBD2 (6 bases). V was cut by 5 bases and J by 4 bases, with 15 bases left in between. CDR1 is SGHAT, CDR2 FQNNGV, per germline. This CDR3 region has 14 residues. The CDR3 is CASSPSGTSYEQYF. The DNA of the CDR3 is TGTGCCAGCAGCCCCTCCGGGACTTCTTACGAGCAGTACTTC.

V usage is TRBV19 and J usage is TRBJ1-2; 7 bases agree with TRBD1. Germline assignment: CDR1 LNHDA and CDR2 SQIVND (reference sequence). After removal of 3 bases from V and 3 bases from J, the junction contained 13 bases not matched to a gene. The CDR3 runs 17 residues. CDR3 protein: CASSIFSTGPPYYGYTF. Written as DNA, the CDR3 is TGTGCCAGTAGTATTTTCTCGACAGGGCCCCCGTACTATGGCTACACCTTC.

V usage is TRBV6-5 and J usage is TRBJ1-1; D is ambiguous. CDR1 is MNHEY, CDR2 SVGAGI, per germline. This CDR3 comprises 13 residues. The germline V and J ends were trimmed by 10 bases and 10 bases, with 22 bases remaining between them. For the CDR3, the DNA is TGTGCCACCACCGGATCCTCCGATCGAGTAGCTTTCTTT. It translates to CATTGSSDRVAFF.

In DNA, the CDR3 is TGTGCCAGCAGCTTAAAACGGGAGTTGCGTGAGCAGTTCTTC. It specifies CASSLKRELREQFF. This sequence joins TRBV11-2 and TRBJ2-1, with D tentatively TRBD2 (6 bases). Germline CDR1 SGHAT, CDR2 FQNNGV. V was pared by 2 bases and J by 9 bases, with 14 bases between. The CDR3 extends over 14 amino acids.